A selection of T cell receptor beta chains follows, all from one sample in a study of early T cells in non-severe SARS-CoV-2 infection. TCRdb recomputed calls from the 5' RACE reads with MiXCR, one row per CDR3 protein. The table lists around 60,000 distinct CDR3 sequences, roughly 12% of them singletons. The specimen was whole blood. Source of these receptors: an adult who was a healthcare worker with PCR-confirmed SARS-CoV-2 infection or an uninfected control (not recorded which). Each CDR3 is given with its conserved first and last residue. Fields, in order: clone size, D gene, J gene, V gene, CDR3 DNA, CDR3 protein. The D gene is left open where the match is weak. Clone sizes are given selectively: once, few, many, or a class where the clone is expanded.

few - TRBJ1-2 TRBV12-3/TRBV12-4 TGTGCCAGCAGCCGTCTCGGCGGGGTATTTAACTATGGCTACACCTTC CASSRLGGVFNYGYTF
many - TRBJ2-1 TRBV12-3/TRBV12-4 TGTGCCAGCAGTTCCTACAATGAGCAGTTCTTC CASSSYNEQFF
few TRBD1 TRBJ1-1 TRBV5-5 TGTGCCAGCAGGGAAACAGGGGGCGGCACTGAAGCTTTCTTT CASRETGGGTEAFF
few TRBD1 TRBJ1-2 TRBV19 TGTGCCAGTAGTGCACTACCGACAGGGTTTGGCTACACCTTC CASSALPTGFGYTF
many - TRBJ1-5 TRBV5-1 TGCGCCAGCAGCTTGGGGGGGCTTAGCAATCAGCCCCAGCATTTT CASSLGGLSNQPQHF
many - TRBJ1-2 TRBV11-2 TGTGCCAGCAGCTTGACCGAGAACTATGGCTACACCTTC CASSLTENYGYTF
many - TRBJ2-1 TRBV5-1 TGCGCCAGCAGAGAGGGATGGGGCAATGAGCAGTTCTTC CASREGWGNEQFF
many - TRBJ1-1 TRBV4-1 TGCGCCAGCAGCCACATTTTAACCAGGGATCCTGAAGCTTTCTTT CASSHILTRDPEAFF
- - TRBJ2-1 TRBV29-1 TGCAGCGTGCGGAGCAATTACAATGAGCAGTTCTTC CSVRSNYNEQFF
many TRBD1 TRBJ2-3 TRBV6-5 TGTGCCAGCAGTCGAAGGACAGGGGCGTTCACAGATACGCAGTATTTT CASSRRTGAFTDTQYF
- TRBD1 TRBJ1-1 TRBV12-5 TGTGCTAGTGGTTTACAGGGGGCGCGCACTGAAGCTTTCTTT CASGLQGARTEAFF
few - TRBJ1-2 TRBV6-6 TGTGCCAGCAGTTCCGACAGGCCTGGCTACACCTTC CASSSDRPGYTF
many - TRBJ2-1 TRBV4-3 TGCGCCAGCAGCCAAGATCCCGGGAACGGGGGTGAGCAGTTCTTC CASSQDPGNGGEQFF
- - TRBJ2-2 TRBV12-3/TRBV12-4 TGTGCCAGCAGCCCTGAGAAGAACACCGGGGAGCTGTTTTTT CASSPEKNTGELFF
- - TRBJ1-2 TRBV28 TGTGCCAGCAGGGCGGGACACACCTATCAAGGCTACACCTTC CASRAGHTYQGYTF
many - TRBJ2-2 TRBV20-1 TGCAGTGCTAGCAAGCGTCAGTCGGGCACCGGGGAGCTGTTTTTT CSASKRQSGTGELFF
many - TRBJ2-5 TRBV6-2/TRBV6-3 TGTGCCAGCAGTTACCCAGGGAAGGACGGAGAGACCCAGTACTTC CASSYPGKDGETQYF
many - TRBJ2-1 TRBV5-1 TGCGCCAGCAGTCTAGGGCAGGTGGACAATGAGCAGTTCTTC CASSLGQVDNEQFF
many TRBD2 TRBJ2-5 TRBV20-1 TGCAGTGTTAAGCGGGGGGACGAGACCCAGTACTTC CSVKRGDETQYF
many - TRBJ2-2 TRBV7-2 TGTGCCAGCAGCAATACAGGGTTGAACACCGGGGAGCTGTTTTTT CASSNTGLNTGELFF
- - TRBJ2-5 TRBV28 TGTGCCAGCACTAGAAAAGAGACCCAGTACTTC CASTRKETQYF
many - TRBJ2-7 TRBV2 TGTGCCAGCACTCCATTATGGGGTTCCTACGAGCAGTACTTC CASTPLWGSYEQYF
many TRBD1 TRBJ2-5 TRBV27 TGTGCGTCCCTGGGACAGGGGGCCGGGGAGACCCAGTACTTC CASLGQGAGETQYF
many TRBD1 TRBJ1-1 TRBV14 TGTGCCAGCAGCCACCAGACAGGGGTAACTGAAGCTTTCTTT CASSHQTGVTEAFF
many - TRBJ2-3 TRBV9 TGTGCCAGCAGACCTCAGGACAGTAGCACAGATACGCAGTATTTT CASRPQDSSTDTQYF
many - TRBJ2-7 TRBV9 TGTGCCAGCAGCGTAGACGAGTCGGGCGAGCAGTACTTC CASSVDESGEQYF
many - TRBJ1-2 TRBV3-1 TGTGCCAGCAGCCGGATCGGGATGGCTAACTATGGCTACACCTTC CASSRIGMANYGYTF
many TRBD2 TRBJ2-3 TRBV7-6 TGTGCCAGCAGCATCATCCCAGCGGGAGGTACCACAGATACGCAGTATTTT CASSIIPAGGTTDTQYF
- - TRBJ2-1 TRBV29-1 TGCAGCGTTGGTCAGGGGCCGAGGGGGTTCTTC CSVGQGPRGFF
few TRBD1 TRBJ1-1 TRBV7-2 TGTGCCAGCAGCTTACAAGGGGGCTCGGCTGAAGCTTTCTTT CASSLQGGSAEAFF
many TRBD1 TRBJ2-7 TRBV27 TGTGCCAGCAGTTTCGGGGACAGAGTCTACGAGCAGTACTTC CASSFGDRVYEQYF
- - TRBJ1-5 TRBV28 TGTGCCAGCAGCCTGTTGGCGGACAATCAGCCCCAGCATTTT CASSLLADNQPQHF
- TRBD1 TRBJ1-1 TRBV6-1 TGTGCCAGCACGAGGGGGCGCAGCACTGAAGCTTTCTTT CASTRGRSTEAFF
many TRBD1 TRBJ1-2 TRBV19 TGTGCCACCAATGATCGGGCAGGGGGCCGGGGCTACACCTTC CATNDRAGGRGYTF
many TRBD2 TRBJ2-7 TRBV28 TGTGCCAGCAGTTCTCCTAGCGGGAGCTCCTACGAGCAGTACTTC CASSSPSGSSYEQYF
many - TRBJ2-1 TRBV24-1 TGTGCCACCAGTGCCGGTCCTACGACGAGTCAGTTCTTC CATSAGPTTSQFF
- - TRBJ1-2 TRBV5-6 TGTGCCAGCAGCTTGCCTCCGTCATATGGCTACACCTTC CASSLPPSYGYTF
few TRBD1 TRBJ1-6 TRBV20-1 TGCAGTGCTCCAGATCGCGGACAGGGGACCTATAATTCACCCCTCCACTTT CSAPDRGQGTYNSPLHF
- TRBD1 TRBJ2-3 TRBV9 TGTGCCAGCAGCGTAGAAGGACAGGGGAGAGATACGCAGTATTTT CASSVEGQGRDTQYF
- - TRBJ1-4 TRBV5-4 TGTGCCAGCAGCTCCGGGGGAGCAACTAATGAAAAACTGTTTTTT CASSSGGATNEKLFF
few - TRBJ2-2 TRBV7-3 TGTGCCAGCAGCTTAAACGGGGTGAACACCGGGGAGCTGTTTTTT CASSLNGVNTGELFF
many TRBD2 TRBJ2-5 TRBV12-3/TRBV12-4 TGTGCCAGCAGTTTCGGACTAGCGGGAGTTGAGACCCAGTACTTC CASSFGLAGVETQYF
many - TRBJ1-1 TRBV7-3 TGTGCCAGCAGCTCCCCCGAGCGCGTTGGGCTCGCTGAAGCTTTCTTT CASSSPERVGLAEAFF
few TRBD1 TRBJ2-2 TRBV6-2/TRBV6-3 TGTGCCAGCAGTCCCCCGCGTTCTATACAGGGGCCCGCGAACACCGGGGAGCTGTTTTTT CASSPPRSIQGPANTGELFF
- TRBD2 TRBJ2-5 TRBV5-1 TGCGCCAGCAACCAGGGACTAGCGGTAGAGACCCAGTACTTC CASNQGLAVETQYF
- TRBD2 TRBJ2-7 TRBV27 TGTGCCAGCAGTTTATCGGGGACTAGCCCCTACGAGCAGTACTTC CASSLSGTSPYEQYF
- - TRBJ2-7 TRBV5-1 TGCGCCAGCAGCTTGGACTGGAACTACGAGCAGTACTTC CASSLDWNYEQYF